The sequence of this T cell receptor beta chain was determined in a study of T cell responses to AZD1222 COVID-19 vaccine. Germline V CDR1 and CDR2: SGHDN, FVKESK. This CDR3 contains 15 residues. Trimming pared 1 base from V and 2 bases from J, leaving 11 bases between. Some clones are missing from TCRdb's copy, which holds only in-frame ones; the method was immunoSEQ multiplex PCR. This sample has about 85,000 clones, with about 86% found just once. This rearrangement joins TRBV14 to TRBJ1-1; a possible D gene is TRBD1 (5 bases). The sequence was collected from an adult in good health. The source was peripheral blood, collected on day 0 of AZD1222 vaccination. The CDR3 is CASSQVLDRNTEAFF. The CDR3, as DNA: TGTGCCAGCAGCCAAGTGCTTGACAGAAACACTGAAGCTTTCTTT.